Listed below are T cell receptor beta chains from one sample, sequenced in a study of T cells in localized non-small cell lung cancer. Sequenced by immunoSEQ multiplex PCR; TCRdb stores in-frame clones only, minus some. The sample holds 25,000 to 35,000 clones, roughly nine tenths seen once. Sequenced here: peripheral blood, sampled before any cancer treatment. The receptor source for this set is a woman aged 35 to 70 with stage I lung adenocarcinoma. Both conserved end residues are trimmed from each CDR3. Each record gives: D gene, V gene, CDR3 protein. D genes are given only for firm matches.

D gene: .; V gene: TRBV30; CDR3 protein: AWSVLGGTGELF
D gene: .; V gene: TRBV7-9; CDR3 protein: ASSLYFSGTGNTEAF
D gene: .; V gene: TRBV5-5; CDR3 protein: ASSLEQGKVGARHGYT
D gene: TRBD2; V gene: TRBV27; CDR3 protein: ASSFHGLAGGPRGLGGGELF
D gene: TRBD1; V gene: TRBV2; CDR3 protein: ASSETGDQPQH
D gene: .; V gene: TRBV27; CDR3 protein: ASSPAGEFNYGYT
D gene: .; V gene: TRBV30; CDR3 protein: AWRLTGDMNTEAF
D gene: .; V gene: TRBV6-6; CDR3 protein: ASSPQFEQY
D gene: .; V gene: TRBV9; CDR3 protein: ASSVGQGPTEQY
D gene: TRBD1; V gene: TRBV28; CDR3 protein: ASGIGQGNSPLH
D gene: .; V gene: TRBV7-2; CDR3 protein: ASSLGASTQVEQY
D gene: TRBD1; V gene: TRBV5-1; CDR3 protein: ASSFLPGQTYEQY
D gene: .; V gene: TRBV5-1; CDR3 protein: ASTGALASTLPSRYNEQF
D gene: .; V gene: TRBV7-2; CDR3 protein: ASSRRHLQETQY
D gene: TRBD1; V gene: TRBV11-3; CDR3 protein: ASSHRQGSTGELF
D gene: .; V gene: TRBV2; CDR3 protein: ASSVPTGEGTGELF
D gene: .; V gene: TRBV21-1; CDR3 protein: ASSKAHRDREENEQY
D gene: TRBD1; V gene: TRBV19; CDR3 protein: ASSLTGSEAF
D gene: TRBD2; V gene: TRBV7-3; CDR3 protein: ASSPGTSGSYNEQF
D gene: .; V gene: TRBV4-1; CDR3 protein: ASSQRSSYEQY
D gene: TRBD1; V gene: TRBV15; CDR3 protein: ATSPQGADGYT
D gene: .; V gene: TRBV7-9; CDR3 protein: ASSLEWTNYEAF
D gene: .; V gene: TRBV28; CDR3 protein: ASTPELTVSGYT
D gene: .; V gene: TRBV11-3; CDR3 protein: ASSRTYLNTGELF
D gene: .; V gene: TRBV7-2; CDR3 protein: ASSARGGETQY
D gene: .; V gene: TRBV5-6; CDR3 protein: ASTDGVQETQY
D gene: .; V gene: TRBV2; CDR3 protein: ASSDRALNQPQH
D gene: .; V gene: TRBV7-9; CDR3 protein: ASSRTVNTEAF
D gene: .; V gene: TRBV6-5; CDR3 protein: ASSEGRLKTQY
D gene: .; V gene: TRBV11-2; CDR3 protein: ASSLRRDTEAF
D gene: TRBD2; V gene: TRBV19; CDR3 protein: ASSLSWAGGRDTQY
D gene: TRBD1; V gene: TRBV27; CDR3 protein: ASSLGTGNRNYGYT
D gene: .; V gene: TRBV19; CDR3 protein: ASDTRDANQPQH
D gene: .; V gene: TRBV28; CDR3 protein: ASSLIGSGETQY
D gene: .; V gene: TRBV6-4; CDR3 protein: ASSEGGNAGANVLT
D gene: .; V gene: TRBV28; CDR3 protein: ASSFIGTRRNGYT
D gene: TRBD1; V gene: TRBV6-1; CDR3 protein: ASSEAATGQGAFQPQH
D gene: .; V gene: TRBV7-2; CDR3 protein: ASSLVAPQETQY
D gene: TRBD1; V gene: TRBV5-4; CDR3 protein: ASSSDRGTMNTEAF
D gene: TRBD1; V gene: TRBV28; CDR3 protein: ANSTGTGWNRPQH
D gene: .; V gene: TRBV27; CDR3 protein: ASSLNPGGGEAF
D gene: .; V gene: TRBV5-1; CDR3 protein: ASSLALGETQY